Presented here are 4 T cell receptor beta chains from one specimen sequenced in a study of Graves' ophthalmopathy and Graves' hyperthyroidism. The study amplified TCR beta CDR3 regions using RNA transcripts. Amplification began with first-round RT-PCR using HTBI primers, then second-round multiplex PCR was performed. Each CDR3 protein is one row after TCRdb ran MiXCR on the multiplex PCR reads. This sample has 200,000 to 250,000 distinct CDR3 sequences, with about a fifth found just once. The sample consisted of peripheral blood. These receptor sequences come from a woman aged 50 to 65 with Graves' ophthalmopathy.

This clonotype showed up many times. The V and J genes are TRBV19 and TRBJ2-7, with 8 bases that match TRBD2. Germline V gene data show CDR1 as LNHDA and CDR2 as SQIVND (reference sequence). V trimming: 2 bases; J trimming: 5 bases; junction bases outside the gene matches: 8. This CDR3 is 15 amino acids long. CDR3 coding DNA: TGTGCCAGTAGTATACAAAGCGGGAGTGTCCACGAGCAGTACTTC. This translates into CASSIQSGSVHEQYF. Based on the CDR3 plus reference TRBV19 and TRBJ2-7, the full variable domain is DGGITQSPKYLFRKEGQNVTLSCEQNLNHDAMYWYRQDPGQGLRLIYYSQIVNDFQKGDIAEGYSVSREKKESFPLTVTSAQKNPTAFYLCASSIQSGSVHEQYFGPGTRLTVT.

Many counts were recorded for this clonotype. The J gene is TRBJ2-5, the V gene TRBV20-1, with D perhaps matching TRBD2 (5 bases). Germline CDR1 DFQATT, CDR2 SNEGSKA (reference sequence). The germline V and J ends were trimmed by 1 base and 13 bases, with 16 bases remaining between them. This CDR3 has 12 residues. The CDR3 bases are TGCAGTGCTAGAGCGAGACTACAAGAACTGTACTTC. Translation gives CSARARLQELYF.

In this sample, this clonotype turned up many times. A much larger clone differs by one base, so this may be a read error. The gene calls are TRBV12-3 or TRBV12-4 and TRBJ2-7; D is undetermined. The V end was cut by 4 bases, the J end by 2 bases, with 3 bases between. This CDR3 contains 11 residues. The CDR3 is CASSSPYEQYF. Written as DNA, the CDR3 is TGTGCCAGCAGTTCCCCCTACGAGCAGTACTTC.

This clonotype was seen many times. The chain couples TRBV7-2 to TRBJ1-6, with D unresolved. Germline values: CDR1 SGHTA, CDR2 FQGNSA. Trimming stripped 1 base from V and 7 bases from J, with 8 bases between. This CDR3 spans 14 amino acids. CDR3 DNA sequence: TGTGCCAGCAGCTTAGATTTCGGAAATTCACCCCTCCACTTT. Translated, it gives CASSLDFGNSPLHF. The variable domain in full, with the rest retrieved from reference TRBV7-2 and TRBJ1-6, is GAGVSQSPSNKVTEKGKDVELRCDPISGHTALYWYRQSLGQGLEFLIYFQGNSAPDKSGLPSDRFSAERTGGSVSTLTIQRTQQEDSAVYLCASSLDFGNSPLHFGNGTRLTVT.